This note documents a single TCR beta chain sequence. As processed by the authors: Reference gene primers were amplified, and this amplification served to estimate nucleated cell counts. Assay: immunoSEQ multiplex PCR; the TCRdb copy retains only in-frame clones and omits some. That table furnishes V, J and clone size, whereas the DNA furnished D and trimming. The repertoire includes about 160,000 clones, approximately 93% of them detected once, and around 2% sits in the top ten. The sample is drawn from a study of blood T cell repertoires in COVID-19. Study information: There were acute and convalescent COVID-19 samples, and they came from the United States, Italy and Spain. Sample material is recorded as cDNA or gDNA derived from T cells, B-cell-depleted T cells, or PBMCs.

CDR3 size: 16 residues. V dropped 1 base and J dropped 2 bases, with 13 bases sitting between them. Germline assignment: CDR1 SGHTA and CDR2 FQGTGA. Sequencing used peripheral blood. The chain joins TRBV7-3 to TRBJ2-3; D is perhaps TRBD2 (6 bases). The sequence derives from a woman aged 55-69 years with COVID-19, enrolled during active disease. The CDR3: CASSLNPGTSTDTQYF. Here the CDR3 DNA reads TGTGCCAGCAGCTTAAATCCAGGGACTTCCACAGATACGCAGTATTTT.